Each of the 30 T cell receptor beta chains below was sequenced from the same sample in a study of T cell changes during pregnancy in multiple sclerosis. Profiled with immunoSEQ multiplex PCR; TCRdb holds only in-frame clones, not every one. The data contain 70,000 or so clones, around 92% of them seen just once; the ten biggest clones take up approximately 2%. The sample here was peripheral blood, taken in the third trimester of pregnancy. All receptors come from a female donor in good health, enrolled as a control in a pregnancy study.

The DNA of the CDR3 is TGTGCCAGCAGCTTAGGGGAGTACGGAAACACCATATATTTT. It encodes CASSLGEYGNTIYF. The rearrangement links TRBV7-2 to TRBJ1-3, with D uncertain. The CDR3 has 14 amino acids. The germline V gene has CDR1 SGHTA and CDR2 FQGNSA. Trimming shortened V by 1 base and J by 4 bases, and 8 bases separated the two germline ends.

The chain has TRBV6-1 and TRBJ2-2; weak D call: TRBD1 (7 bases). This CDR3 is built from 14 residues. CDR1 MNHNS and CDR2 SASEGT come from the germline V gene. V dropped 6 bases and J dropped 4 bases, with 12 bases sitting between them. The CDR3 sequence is CASRRQGGTGELFF. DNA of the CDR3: TGTGCCAGCAGGAGACAGGGAGGCACCGGGGAGCTGTTTTTT.

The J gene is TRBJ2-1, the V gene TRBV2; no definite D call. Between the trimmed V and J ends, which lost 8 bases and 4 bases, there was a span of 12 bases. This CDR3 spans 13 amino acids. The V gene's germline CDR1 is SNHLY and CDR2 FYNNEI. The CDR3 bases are TGTGCCAGCGGTCCACTCGTTTACAATGAGCAGTTCTTC. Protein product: CASGPLVYNEQFF.

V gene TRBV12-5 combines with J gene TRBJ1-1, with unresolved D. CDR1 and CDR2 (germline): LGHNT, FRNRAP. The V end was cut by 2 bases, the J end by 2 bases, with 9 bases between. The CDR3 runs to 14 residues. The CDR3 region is CASGLSGINTEAFF. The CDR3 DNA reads TGTGCTAGTGGTTTGAGCGGAATTAACACTGAAGCTTTCTTT.

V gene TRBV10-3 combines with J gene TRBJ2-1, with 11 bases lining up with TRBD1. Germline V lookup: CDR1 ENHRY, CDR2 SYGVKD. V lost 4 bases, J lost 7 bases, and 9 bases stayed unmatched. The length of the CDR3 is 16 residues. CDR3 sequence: CAISATGTGGVNEQFF. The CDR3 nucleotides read TGTGCCATCAGTGCTACCGGGACAGGGGGTGTAAATGAGCAGTTCTTC.

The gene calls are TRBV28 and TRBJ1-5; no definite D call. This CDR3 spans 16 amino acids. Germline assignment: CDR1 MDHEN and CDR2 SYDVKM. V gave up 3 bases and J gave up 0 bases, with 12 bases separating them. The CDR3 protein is CASSFGSVNSNQPQHF. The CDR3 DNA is TGTGCCAGCAGTTTTGGTTCGGTCAATAGCAATCAGCCCCAGCATTTT.

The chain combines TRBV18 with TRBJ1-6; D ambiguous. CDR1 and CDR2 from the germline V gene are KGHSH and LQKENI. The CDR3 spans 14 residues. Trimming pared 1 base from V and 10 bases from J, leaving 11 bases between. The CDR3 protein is CASSPLGEGSPLHF. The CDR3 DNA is TGTGCCAGCTCACCACTTGGCGAGGGATCACCCCTCCACTTT.

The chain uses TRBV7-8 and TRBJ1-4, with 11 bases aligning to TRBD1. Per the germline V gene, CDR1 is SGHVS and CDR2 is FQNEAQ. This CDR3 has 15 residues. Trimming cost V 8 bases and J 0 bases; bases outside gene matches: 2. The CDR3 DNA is TGTGCCAGCGGGGGACAGGGGGCAACTAATGAAAAACTGTTTTTT. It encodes CASGGQGATNEKLFF.

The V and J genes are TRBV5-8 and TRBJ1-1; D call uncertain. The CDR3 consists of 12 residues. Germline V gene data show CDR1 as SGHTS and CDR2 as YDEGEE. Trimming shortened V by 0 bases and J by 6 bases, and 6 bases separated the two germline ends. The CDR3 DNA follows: TGTGCCAGCAGCTTGGAACGGGCTGAAGCTTTCTTT. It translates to CASSLERAEAFF.

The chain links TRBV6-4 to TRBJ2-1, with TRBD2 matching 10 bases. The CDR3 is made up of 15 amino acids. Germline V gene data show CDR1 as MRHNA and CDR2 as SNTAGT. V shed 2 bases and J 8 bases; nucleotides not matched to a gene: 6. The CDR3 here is CASSDKAGGIHEQFF. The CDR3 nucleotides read TGTGCCAGCAGTGACAAAGCGGGAGGGATCCATGAGCAGTTCTTC.

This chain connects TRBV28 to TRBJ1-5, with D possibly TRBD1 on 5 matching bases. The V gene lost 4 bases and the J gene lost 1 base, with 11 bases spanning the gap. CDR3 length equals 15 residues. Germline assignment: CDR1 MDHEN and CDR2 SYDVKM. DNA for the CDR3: TGTGCCAGCAGTTCATCTGACAGAAGCAATCAGCCCCAGCATTTT. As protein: CASSSSDRSNQPQHF. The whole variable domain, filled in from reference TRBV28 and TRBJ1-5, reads DVKVTQSSRYLVKRTGEKVFLECVQDMDHENMFWYRQDPGLGLRLIYFSYDVKMKEKGDIPEGYSVSREKKERFSLILESASTNQTSMYLCASSSSDRSNQPQHFGDGTRLSIL.

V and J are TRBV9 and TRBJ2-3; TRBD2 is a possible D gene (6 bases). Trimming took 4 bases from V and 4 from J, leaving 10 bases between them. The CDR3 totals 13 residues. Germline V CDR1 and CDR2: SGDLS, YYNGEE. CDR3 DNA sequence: TGTGCCAGCAGCCCAAGACTAGCAGATACGCAGTATTTT. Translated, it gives CASSPRLADTQYF.

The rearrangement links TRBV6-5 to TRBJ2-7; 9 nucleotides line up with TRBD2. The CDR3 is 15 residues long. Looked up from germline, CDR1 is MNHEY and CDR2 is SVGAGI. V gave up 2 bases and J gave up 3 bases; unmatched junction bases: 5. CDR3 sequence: CASSYAASGVYEQYF. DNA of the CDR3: TGTGCCAGCAGTTACGCGGCTAGCGGGGTCTACGAGCAGTACTTC.

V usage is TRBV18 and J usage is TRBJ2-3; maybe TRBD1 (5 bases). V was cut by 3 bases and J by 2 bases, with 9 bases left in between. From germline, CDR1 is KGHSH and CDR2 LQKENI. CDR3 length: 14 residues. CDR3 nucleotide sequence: TGTGCCAGCTCACCGGGGCTTTACACAGATACGCAGTATTTT. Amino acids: CASSPGLYTDTQYF.

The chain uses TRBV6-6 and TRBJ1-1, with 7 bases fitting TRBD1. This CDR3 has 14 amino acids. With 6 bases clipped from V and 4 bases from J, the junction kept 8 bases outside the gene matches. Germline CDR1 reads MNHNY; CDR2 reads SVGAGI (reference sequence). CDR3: CASRRLQGSTEAFF. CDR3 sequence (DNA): TGTGCCAGCAGACGTTTACAGGGGTCCACTGAAGCTTTCTTT.

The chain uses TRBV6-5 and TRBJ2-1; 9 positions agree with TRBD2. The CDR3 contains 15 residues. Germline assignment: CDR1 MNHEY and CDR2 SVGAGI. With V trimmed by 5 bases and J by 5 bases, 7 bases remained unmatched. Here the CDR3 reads CASSPTGLANNEQFF. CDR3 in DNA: TGTGCCAGCAGTCCAACGGGACTAGCTAACAATGAGCAGTTCTTC.

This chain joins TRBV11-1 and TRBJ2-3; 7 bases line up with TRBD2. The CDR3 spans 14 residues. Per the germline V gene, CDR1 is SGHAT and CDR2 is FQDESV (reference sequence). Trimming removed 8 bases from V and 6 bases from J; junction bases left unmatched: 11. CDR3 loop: CASGLAGVPDTQYF. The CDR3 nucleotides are TGTGCCAGCGGGCTTGCGGGGGTACCTGATACGCAGTATTTT.

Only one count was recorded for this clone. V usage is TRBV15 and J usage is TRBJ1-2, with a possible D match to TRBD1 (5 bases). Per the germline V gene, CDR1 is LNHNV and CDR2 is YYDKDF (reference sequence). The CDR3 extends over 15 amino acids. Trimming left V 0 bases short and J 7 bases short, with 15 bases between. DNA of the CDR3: TGTGCCACCAGCAGAGACAGGGAAGAGTTTCGTGGCTACACCTTC. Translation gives CATSRDREEFRGYTF.

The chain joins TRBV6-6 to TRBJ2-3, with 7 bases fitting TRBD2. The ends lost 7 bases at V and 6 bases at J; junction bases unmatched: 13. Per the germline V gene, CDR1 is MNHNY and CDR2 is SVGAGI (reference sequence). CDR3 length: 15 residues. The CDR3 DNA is TGTGCCAGCACCTCCGGGCTGGGGGGGGTGGATACGCAGTATTTT. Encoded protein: CASTSGLGGVDTQYF.

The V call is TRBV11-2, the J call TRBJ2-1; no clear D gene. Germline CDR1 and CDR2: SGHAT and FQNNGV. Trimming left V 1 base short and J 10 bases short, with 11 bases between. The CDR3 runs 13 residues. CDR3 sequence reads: CASSLVYSEEQFF. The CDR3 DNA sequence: TGTGCCAGCAGCTTAGTCTACTCCGAGGAGCAGTTCTTC.

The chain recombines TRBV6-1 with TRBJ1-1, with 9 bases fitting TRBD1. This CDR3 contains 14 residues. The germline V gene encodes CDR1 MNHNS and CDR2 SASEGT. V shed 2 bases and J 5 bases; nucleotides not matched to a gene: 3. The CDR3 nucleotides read TGTGCCAGCAGTGAAAACAGGGGGCGGACTGAAGCTTTCTTT. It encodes CASSENRGRTEAFF.

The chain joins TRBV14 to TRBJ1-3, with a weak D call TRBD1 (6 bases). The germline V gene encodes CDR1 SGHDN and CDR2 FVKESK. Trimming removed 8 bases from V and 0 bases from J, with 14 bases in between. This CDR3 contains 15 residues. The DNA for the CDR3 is TGTGCCAGCGCGGCGGCAGGGGCCTCTGGAAACACCATATATTTT. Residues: CASAAAGASGNTIYF.

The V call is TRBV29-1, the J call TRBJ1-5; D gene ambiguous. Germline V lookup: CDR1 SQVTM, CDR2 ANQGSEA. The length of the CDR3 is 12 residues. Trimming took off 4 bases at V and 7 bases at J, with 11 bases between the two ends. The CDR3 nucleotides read TGCAGCGTTGTGGGTCTGGGCCAGCCCCAGCATTTT. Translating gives CSVVGLGQPQHF.

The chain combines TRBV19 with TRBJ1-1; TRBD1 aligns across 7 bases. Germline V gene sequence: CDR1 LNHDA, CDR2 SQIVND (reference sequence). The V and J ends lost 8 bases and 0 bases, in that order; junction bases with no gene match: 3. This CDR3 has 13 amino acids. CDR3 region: CASSDRMNTEAFF. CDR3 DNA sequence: TGTGCCAGTTCGGACAGGATGAACACTGAAGCTTTCTTT.

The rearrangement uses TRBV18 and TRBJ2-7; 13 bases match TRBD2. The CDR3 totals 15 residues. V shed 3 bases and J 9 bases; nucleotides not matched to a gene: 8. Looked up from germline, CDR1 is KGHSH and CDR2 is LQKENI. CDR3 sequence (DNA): TGTGCCAGCTCACCGACTAGCGGGGGGCCCCAGGGGCAGTACTTC. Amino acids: CASSPTSGGPQGQYF.

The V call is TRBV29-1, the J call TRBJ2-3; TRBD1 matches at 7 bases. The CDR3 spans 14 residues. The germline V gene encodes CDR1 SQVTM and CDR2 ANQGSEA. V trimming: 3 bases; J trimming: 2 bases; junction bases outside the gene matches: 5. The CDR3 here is CSVEVQGITDTQYF. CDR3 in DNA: TGCAGCGTTGAGGTACAGGGGATCACAGATACGCAGTATTTT.

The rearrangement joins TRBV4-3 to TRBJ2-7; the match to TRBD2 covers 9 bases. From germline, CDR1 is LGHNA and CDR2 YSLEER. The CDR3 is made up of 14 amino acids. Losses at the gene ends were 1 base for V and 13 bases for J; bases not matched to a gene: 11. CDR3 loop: CASSQVVAAGGLYF. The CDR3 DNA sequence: TGCGCCAGCAGCCAAGTGGTAGCTGCGGGAGGGTTATACTTC.

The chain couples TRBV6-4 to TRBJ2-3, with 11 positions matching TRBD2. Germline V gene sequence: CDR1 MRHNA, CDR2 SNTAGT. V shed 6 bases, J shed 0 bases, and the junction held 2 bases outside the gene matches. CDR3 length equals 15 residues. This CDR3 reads CASRRLAGSTDTQYF. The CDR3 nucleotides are TGTGCCAGCAGAAGACTAGCGGGGAGCACAGATACGCAGTATTTT.

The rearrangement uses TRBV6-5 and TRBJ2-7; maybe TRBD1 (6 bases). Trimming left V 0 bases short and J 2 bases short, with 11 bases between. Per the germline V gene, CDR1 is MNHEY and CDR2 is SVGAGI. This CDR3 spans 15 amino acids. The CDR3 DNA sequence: TGTGCCAGCAGTTACTCGGGGGCCTCGGCCTACGAGCAGTACTTC. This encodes CASSYSGASAYEQYF.

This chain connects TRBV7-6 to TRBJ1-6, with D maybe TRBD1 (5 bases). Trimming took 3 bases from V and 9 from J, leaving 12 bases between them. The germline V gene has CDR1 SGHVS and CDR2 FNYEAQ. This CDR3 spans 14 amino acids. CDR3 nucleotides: TGTGCCAGCAGCTTTACTGCGGGGCCTTCACCCCTCCACTTT. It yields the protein CASSFTAGPSPLHF.